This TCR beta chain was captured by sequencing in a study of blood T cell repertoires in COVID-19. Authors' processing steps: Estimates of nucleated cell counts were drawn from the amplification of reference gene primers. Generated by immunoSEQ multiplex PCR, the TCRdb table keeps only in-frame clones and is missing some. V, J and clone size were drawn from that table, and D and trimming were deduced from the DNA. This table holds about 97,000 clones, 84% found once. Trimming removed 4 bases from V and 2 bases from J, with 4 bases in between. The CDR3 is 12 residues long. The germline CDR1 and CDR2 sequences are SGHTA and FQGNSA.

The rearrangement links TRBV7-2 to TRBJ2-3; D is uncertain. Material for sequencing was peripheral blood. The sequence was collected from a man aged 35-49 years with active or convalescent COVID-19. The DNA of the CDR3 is TGTGCCAGCAGCTCTTACACAGATACGCAGTATTTT. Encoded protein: CASSSYTDTQYF.